Listed here are 21 T cell receptor beta chains from one sample, sequenced in a study of blood T cell repertoires in COVID-19. The assay was immunoSEQ multiplex PCR, and TCRdb's table has in-frame clones only and misses some. The data contain over 85,000 clones, approximately 83% of them singletons. The sequenced sample was peripheral blood. The source of these receptors is an older woman with acute or convalescent COVID-19.

This clone occurred a few times. The V gene is TRBV5-1, the J gene TRBJ1-1, with a possible D match to TRBD1 (5 bases). Per germline, CDR1 SGHRS and CDR2 YFSETQ. The CDR3 runs 15 residues. V was pared by 4 bases and J by 5 bases, with 18 bases between. CDR3 DNA sequence: TGCGCCAGCAGCCCGAGTCTAGGGGATGGGACTGAAGCTTTCTTT. Translated, it gives CASSPSLGDGTEAFF.

In its sample, this clone was seen once. The genes are TRBV5-1 and TRBJ1-4; TRBD1 is a possible D gene (6 bases). The CDR3 is made up of 15 amino acids. V lost 4 bases to trimming and J lost 2 bases, with 12 bases between them. Germline loops: CDR1 SGHRS, CDR2 YFSETQ. CDR3 in amino acids: CASSRTAPTNEKLFF. As DNA, the CDR3 is TGCGCCAGCAGCCGGACAGCCCCGACTAATGAAAAACTGTTTTTT. Looking up the rest from reference TRBV5-1 and TRBJ1-4 gives the full variable domain: KAGVTQTPRYLIKTRGQQVTLSCSPISGHRSVSWYQQTPGQGLQFLFEYFSETQRNKGNFPGRFSGRQFSNSRSEMNVSTLELGDSALYLCASSRTAPTNEKLFFGSGTQLSVL.

The chain employs TRBV7-2 and TRBJ2-3, with TRBD2 matching over 7 bases. The CDR3 spans 15 residues. The junction had 4 bases not matched to a gene; V was cut back by 3 bases and J by 1 base. Germline values: CDR1 SGHTA, CDR2 FQGNSA. In nucleotides, the CDR3 is TGTGCCAGCAGCTTCGGGACTACCGGCACAGATACGCAGTATTTT. Protein: CASSFGTTGTDTQYF.

This chain connects TRBV5-8 to TRBJ2-3; D possibly corresponds to TRBD1 (5 bases). CDR3 length equals 15 residues. Germline V gene lookup returns CDR1 SGHTS and CDR2 YDEGEE. Trimming took off 7 bases at V and 0 bases at J, with 15 bases between the two ends. CDR3 bases: TGTGCCAGCCGGAGCAGGGTGCTAAGCACAGATACGCAGTATTTT. Amino acid sequence: CASRSRVLSTDTQYF.

The chain employs TRBV23-1 and TRBJ1-2; the D is unclear. TRBV23-1 is placed among ORFs of uncertain function. Trimming took 3 bases from V and 3 from J, leaving 11 bases between them. CDR3 length equals 14 residues. CDR3 region: CASSHTQMDYGYTF. The CDR3 nucleotides are TGCGCCAGCAGTCATACCCAGATGGACTATGGCTACACCTTC.

This chain uses TRBV7-2 with TRBJ2-7, with a tentative D call TRBD1 (6 bases). The length of the CDR3 is 13 residues. Germline CDR1 and CDR2: SGHTA and FQGNSA. Trimming left V 4 bases short and J 3 bases short, with 10 bases between. Here the CDR3 DNA reads TGTGCCAGCAGCTCCGTACAGGGCTACGAGCAGTACTTC. This gives the protein CASSSVQGYEQYF.

This clone appeared a few times. The rearrangement links TRBV6-5 to TRBJ1-1; D not resolved. The CDR3 spans 11 residues. Germline CDR1 is MNHEY and CDR2 is SVGAGI. The germline V and J ends were trimmed by 6 bases and 4 bases, with 6 bases remaining between them. The CDR3 sequence: CASSSPTEAFF. For the CDR3, the DNA is TGTGCCAGCAGCTCCCCCACTGAAGCTTTCTTT.

The chain employs TRBV2 and TRBJ1-1, with 9 bases matching TRBD1. V trimming: 6 bases; J trimming: 4 bases; junction bases outside the gene matches: 6. Germline lookup yields CDR1 SNHLY and CDR2 FYNNEI. The CDR3 totals 14 residues. The CDR3 DNA sequence: TGTGCCAGCAGAAAGATGACAGGGGGCACTGAAGCTTTCTTT. This encodes CASRKMTGGTEAFF.

Details on this clone: The junction shows a germline mismatch at one end, possibly a read error. The rearrangement joins TRBV5-1 to TRBJ1-4; 7 bases align to TRBD1. The V gene's germline CDR1 is SGHRS and CDR2 YFSETQ. The CDR3 length is 18 residues. The CDR3, as DNA: TGCGCCAGCAGCTTGTCCCAATCAAGAACAGGGGCGGTGCGAAAAACTGTTTTT. This sequence encodes CASSLSQSRTGAVRKTVF. Full variable domain (outside the CDR3, taken from reference TRBV5-1 and TRBJ1-4): KAGVTQTPRYLIKTRGQQVTLSCSPISGHRSVSWYQQTPGQGLQFLFEYFSETQRNKGNFPGRFSGRQFSNSRSEMNVSTLELGDSALYLCASSLSQSRTGAVRKTVFGSGTQLSVL.

The CDR3 reads CASSERGQNGYTF. The CDR3 DNA reads TGTGCCAGCAGTGAACGGGGTCAAAACGGCTACACCTTC. This chain connects TRBV6-1 to TRBJ1-2; no clear D gene. The CDR3 sequence is 13 residues long. CDR1 and CDR2 from the germline V gene are MNHNS and SASEGT. The V gene lost 2 bases and the J gene lost 8 bases, with 12 bases spanning the gap.

The chain employs TRBV9 and TRBJ1-2, with D unclear. Trimming took off 0 bases at V and 1 base at J, with 10 bases between the two ends. Germline CDR1 SGDLS, CDR2 YYNGEE. The CDR3 sequence is 15 residues long. CDR3 region: CASSVESNSNYGYTF. In DNA form, the CDR3 reads TGTGCCAGCAGCGTAGAATCAAACAGTAACTATGGCTACACCTTC.

The rearrangement joins TRBV5-5 to TRBJ2-7; D perhaps matches TRBD1 (6 bases). CDR1 and CDR2 (germline): SGHKS, YYEKEE (reference sequence). The CDR3 contains 13 residues. Deletions cut 2 bases from V and 2 bases from J, with 8 bases between. CDR3 DNA sequence: TGTGCCAGCAGCTTTTGGACAGCCTACGAGCAGTACTTC. Translation gives CASSFWTAYEQYF.

The J gene is TRBJ1-2, the V gene TRBV5-1, with TRBD1 matching over 9 bases. The CDR3 extends over 15 amino acids. V dropped 6 bases and J dropped 3; count of bases not matched to a gene: 9. Germline assignment: CDR1 SGHRS and CDR2 YFSETQ. The CDR3 DNA is TGCGCCAGCACTAATCACGACAGGGGGGACTATGGCTACACCTTC. Amino acid sequence: CASTNHDRGDYGYTF.

The chain combines TRBV18 with TRBJ1-1, with TRBD1 matching 8 bases. From germline, CDR1 is KGHSH and CDR2 LQKENI. This CDR3 spans 15 amino acids. V shed 3 bases and J 0 bases; nucleotides not matched to a gene: 3. In nucleotides, the CDR3 is TGTGCCAGCTCACCGACACAGGGGGTGAACACTGAAGCTTTCTTT. As protein: CASSPTQGVNTEAFF.

The V gene is TRBV6-5, the J gene TRBJ2-5, with a tentative D call TRBD2 (7 bases). The CDR3 is made up of 12 amino acids. The V end lost 9 bases, the J end lost 5 bases, and 13 bases lay between the germline ends. Germline loops: CDR1 MNHEY, CDR2 SVGAGI. The CDR3 spells CASTGGRETQYF. The CDR3 DNA reads TGTGCCAGTACGGGGGGCAGGGAGACCCAGTACTTC.

V usage is TRBV19 and J usage is TRBJ2-7; 8 bases agree with TRBD1. The germline CDR1 and CDR2 sequences are LNHDA and SQIVND (reference sequence). V gave up 8 bases and J gave up 7 bases; unmatched junction bases: 10. The CDR3 has 13 amino acids. The CDR3 DNA reads as TGTGCCAGTGGAGAGGGCAGGGGGCTTGAGCAGTACTTC. It codes for CASGEGRGLEQYF.

As for this clone: This sample includes further DNA sequences coding for the same CDR3. This sequence joins TRBV9 and TRBJ1-1; tentative D call: TRBD1 (5 bases). This CDR3 is built from 13 residues. The germline V gene encodes CDR1 SGDLS and CDR2 YYNGEE. V gave up 5 bases and J gave up 1 base, with 9 bases separating them. CDR3 coding DNA: TGTGCCAGCAGTGGACACTCGAACACTGAAGCTTTCTTT. Translated: CASSGHSNTEAFF.

The chain couples TRBV4-1 to TRBJ1-6; 8 nucleotides agree with TRBD1. J was trimmed by 10 bases and V by 1 base; bases with no gene match: 6. The CDR3 contains 15 residues. Germline CDR1 reads MGHRA; CDR2 reads YSYEKL. CDR3 in amino acids: CASSQGTGKKSPLHF. The CDR3 nucleotides read TGCGCCAGCAGCCAAGGGACAGGGAAAAAGTCACCCCTCCACTTT.

V gene TRBV18 combines with J gene TRBJ1-1; TRBD1 matches at 10 bases. This CDR3 comprises 16 residues. Germline assignment: CDR1 KGHSH and CDR2 LQKENI. The junction had 6 bases not matched to a gene; V was cut back by 0 bases and J by 5 bases. In DNA, the CDR3 is TGTGCCAGCTCACCACCTAGACAGGGGGCTGGTACTGAAGCTTTCTTT. Protein sequence: CASSPPRQGAGTEAFF. The variable domain in full, with the rest retrieved from reference TRBV18 and TRBJ1-1, is NAGVMQNPRHLVRRRGQEARLRCSPMKGHSHVYWYRQLPEEGLKFMVYLQKENIIDESGMPKERFSAEFPKEGPSILRIQQVVRGDSAAYFCASSPPRQGAGTEAFFGQGTRLTVV.

Only a few counts were recorded for this clone. The chain uses TRBV5-1 and TRBJ2-7; weak D call: TRBD1 (6 bases). In germline, CDR1 is SGHRS, CDR2 YFSETQ. Between the trimmed V and J ends, which lost 5 bases and 2 bases, there was a span of 14 bases. The CDR3 has 14 amino acids. The CDR3 DNA sequence: TGCGCCAGCAGAGGGGGTACAGCTGCCTACGAGCAGTACTTC. This sequence encodes CASRGGTAAYEQYF.

This sequence joins TRBV14 and TRBJ1-4; D unresolved. Looked up from germline, CDR1 is SGHDN and CDR2 is FVKESK. This CDR3 is built from 15 residues. Between the trimmed V and J ends, which lost 4 bases and 0 bases, there was a span of 9 bases. CDR3 region: CASSRDLATNEKLFF. Written as DNA, the CDR3 is TGTGCCAGCAGCCGAGACTTAGCAACTAATGAAAAACTGTTTTTT.